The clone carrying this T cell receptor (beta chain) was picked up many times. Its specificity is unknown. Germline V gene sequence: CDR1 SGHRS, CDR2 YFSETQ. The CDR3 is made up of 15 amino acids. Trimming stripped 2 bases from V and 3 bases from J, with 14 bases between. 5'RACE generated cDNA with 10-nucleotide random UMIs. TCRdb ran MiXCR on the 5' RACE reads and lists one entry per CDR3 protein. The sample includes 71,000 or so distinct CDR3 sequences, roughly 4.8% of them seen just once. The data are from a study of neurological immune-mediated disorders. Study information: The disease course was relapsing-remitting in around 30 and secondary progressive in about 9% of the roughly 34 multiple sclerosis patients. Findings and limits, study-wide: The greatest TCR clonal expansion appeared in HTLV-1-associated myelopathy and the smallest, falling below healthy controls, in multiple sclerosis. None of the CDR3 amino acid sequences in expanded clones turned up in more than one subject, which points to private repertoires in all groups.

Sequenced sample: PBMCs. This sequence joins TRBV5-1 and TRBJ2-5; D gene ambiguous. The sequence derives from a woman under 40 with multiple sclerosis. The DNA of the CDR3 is TGCGCCAGCAGCTTTGATCCGGCGGCCGAAGAGACCCAGTACTTC. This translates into CASSFDPAAEETQYF. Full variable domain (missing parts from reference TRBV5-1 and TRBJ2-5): KAGVTQTPRYLIKTRGQQVTLSCSPISGHRSVSWYQQTPGQGLQFLFEYFSETQRNKGNFPGRFSGRQFSNSRSEMNVSTLELGDSALYLCASSFDPAAEETQYFGPGTRLLVL.